A selection of T cell receptor beta chains follows, all from one sample in a study of blood T cell repertoires in COVID-19. Produced via immunoSEQ multiplex PCR; TCRdb's table is partial and in-frame only. The sample includes 90,000 or so clones, around 84% seen only once; the top ten take 25%. The specimen sequenced was peripheral blood. These receptor sequences come from a man aged 60-69 years with acute or convalescent COVID-19. Both conserved end residues are part of each CDR3. The D gene is left open where the match is weak. The size field is filled for only some rows; it gives once, few, many or a size class.

CDR3 protein: CASSLTRGYEQFF
CDR3 DNA: TGTGCCAGCAGTTTAACCAGGGGATATGAGCAGTTCTTC
D gene: .
J gene: TRBJ2-1
clone size: .
V gene: TRBV12-3/TRBV12-4

CDR3 protein: CASSLARTVSPKDNEKLFF
CDR3 DNA: TGTGCCAGCAGCTTAGCGCGAACAGTCTCGCCAAAGGATAATGAAAAACTGTTTTTT
D gene: .
J gene: TRBJ1-4
clone size: .
V gene: TRBV7-9

CDR3 protein: CASSMTSGAYNEQFF
CDR3 DNA: TGTGCCAGCAGCATGACTAGCGGGGCTTACAATGAGCAGTTCTTC
D gene: TRBD2
J gene: TRBJ2-1
clone size: .
V gene: TRBV9

CDR3 protein: CASSLRGSSNQPQHF
CDR3 DNA: TGTGCCAGCAGCTTAAGAGGGTCTAGCAATCAGCCCCAGCATTTT
D gene: .
J gene: TRBJ1-5
clone size: .
V gene: TRBV5-6

CDR3 protein: CASSVAGDSYNEQFF
CDR3 DNA: TGTGCCAGCAGCGTAGCGGGGGATTCCTACAATGAGCAGTTCTTC
D gene: .
J gene: TRBJ2-1
clone size: .
V gene: TRBV9

CDR3 protein: CASSFTGTGLGNEQFF
CDR3 DNA: TGTGCCAGCAGCTTCACCGGGACAGGGCTTGGCAATGAGCAGTTCTTC
D gene: TRBD1
J gene: TRBJ2-1
clone size: few
V gene: TRBV3-1/TRBV3-2

CDR3 protein: CASSFPGGGNYGYTF
CDR3 DNA: TGTGCCAGCAGCTTCCCCGGTGGCGGGAACTATGGCTACACCTTC
D gene: .
J gene: TRBJ1-2
clone size: .
V gene: TRBV13

CDR3 protein: CASSPHLRTGCNYF
CDR3 DNA: TGTGCCAGCAGCCCCCACCTCCGGACAGGTTGCAACTACTTC
D gene: .
J gene: TRBJ2-7
clone size: .
V gene: TRBV21-1

CDR3 protein: CASSSPFGGSSYNEQFF
CDR3 DNA: TGTGCCAGCAGTTCGCCCTTTGGGGGGAGTTCCTACAATGAGCAGTTCTTC
D gene: .
J gene: TRBJ2-1
clone size: once
V gene: TRBV28

CDR3 protein: CASSIRRSNDEQFF
CDR3 DNA: TGTGCCAGTAGTATAAGACGGAGCAACGATGAGCAGTTCTTC
D gene: .
J gene: TRBJ2-1
clone size: few
V gene: TRBV19

CDR3 protein: CASSFINRGLTEAFF
CDR3 DNA: TGTGCCAGCAGCTTTATCAATCGGGGACTCACTGAAGCTTTCTTT
D gene: .
J gene: TRBJ1-1
clone size: .
V gene: TRBV5-5

CDR3 protein: CASSPGTGDEQYF
CDR3 DNA: TGTGCCAGCTCACCCGGGACAGGGGACGAGCAGTACTTC
D gene: TRBD1
J gene: TRBJ2-7
clone size: .
V gene: TRBV18

CDR3 protein: CASSQPPGTSGGEQFF
CDR3 DNA: TGTGCCAGCAGCCAGCCTCCGGGGACTAGCGGGGGGGAGCAGTTCTTC
D gene: TRBD2
J gene: TRBJ2-1
clone size: few
V gene: TRBV4-2

CDR3 protein: CASSKPSPGVNYGYTF
CDR3 DNA: TGTGCCAGCAGCAAACCTTCTCCCGGGGTCAACTATGGCTACACCTTC
D gene: .
J gene: TRBJ1-2
clone size: .
V gene: TRBV5-4

CDR3 protein: CASSSGLAGPQGETQYF
CDR3 DNA: TGTGCCAGCAGCTCCGGACTAGCGGGGCCGCAAGGGGAGACCCAGTACTTC
D gene: TRBD2
J gene: TRBJ2-5
clone size: once
V gene: TRBV7-2

CDR3 protein: CASRRAGASTDTQYF
CDR3 DNA: TGTGCCAGCAGGAGGGCGGGGGCCAGCACAGATACGCAGTATTTT
D gene: .
J gene: TRBJ2-3
clone size: .
V gene: TRBV5-4

CDR3 protein: CATTSVGRYEQYF
CDR3 DNA: TGTGCCACCACAAGCGTGGGTCGGTACGAGCAGTACTTC
D gene: .
J gene: TRBJ2-7
clone size: .
V gene: TRBV24-1

CDR3 protein: CAISDRENTEAFF
CDR3 DNA: TGTGCCATCAGTGACAGGGAGAACACTGAAGCTTTCTTT
D gene: .
J gene: TRBJ1-1
clone size: few
V gene: TRBV10-3

CDR3 protein: CASSYSQGKNEQFF
CDR3 DNA: TGTGCCAGCAGTTACTCTCAGGGAAAGAATGAGCAGTTCTTC
D gene: .
J gene: TRBJ2-1
clone size: .
V gene: TRBV6-5

CDR3 protein: CASTWAGGPNEQFF
CDR3 DNA: TGTGCCAGTACGTGGGCAGGGGGGCCCAATGAGCAGTTCTTC
D gene: .
J gene: TRBJ2-1
clone size: .
V gene: TRBV19

CDR3 protein: CVTGLENYGYTF
CDR3 DNA: TGTGTGACAGGCCTCGAAAACTATGGCTACACCTTC
D gene: .
J gene: TRBJ1-2
clone size: .
V gene: TRBV28

CDR3 protein: CASIQGAGGNTIYF
CDR3 DNA: TGTGCCAGCATCCAGGGGGCAGGTGGAAACACCATATATTTT
D gene: TRBD1
J gene: TRBJ1-3
clone size: few
V gene: TRBV28

CDR3 protein: CASSPPGATGNTIYF
CDR3 DNA: TGTGCCAGCTCACCACCGGGGGCCACTGGAAACACCATATATTTT
D gene: .
J gene: TRBJ1-3
clone size: few
V gene: TRBV18

CDR3 protein: CASSQVTAIGGGAKNIQYF
CDR3 DNA: TGCGCCAGCAGCCAAGTGACAGCGATCGGGGGTGGTGCCAAAAACATTCAGTACTTC
D gene: .
J gene: TRBJ2-4
clone size: .
V gene: TRBV4-1

CDR3 protein: CASSPQAQDWDEKLFF
CDR3 DNA: TGTGCCAGCAGCCCCCAGGCTCAGGATTGGGATGAAAAACTGTTTTTT
D gene: .
J gene: TRBJ1-4
clone size: once
V gene: TRBV3-1/TRBV3-2

CDR3 protein: CASIPTGLGTEAFF
CDR3 DNA: TGTGCCAGCATTCCCACAGGGTTGGGCACTGAAGCTTTCTTT
D gene: .
J gene: TRBJ1-1
clone size: few
V gene: TRBV27

CDR3 protein: CASSPFPAENTEAFF
CDR3 DNA: TGTGCCAGTAGTCCCTTCCCCGCAGAGAACACTGAAGCTTTCTTT
D gene: .
J gene: TRBJ1-1
clone size: .
V gene: TRBV19

CDR3 protein: CASSPGTGGATEKLFF
CDR3 DNA: TGTGCCAGCAGCCCCGGGACAGGGGGCGCGACCGAAAAACTGTTTTTT
D gene: TRBD1
J gene: TRBJ1-4
clone size: .
V gene: TRBV5-4

CDR3 protein: CASSHYDRGVSNTGELFF
CDR3 DNA: TGTGCCAGCAGCCATTACGACAGGGGAGTATCGAACACCGGGGAGCTGTTTTTT
D gene: TRBD1
J gene: TRBJ2-2
clone size: .
V gene: TRBV11-2

CDR3 protein: CASSLGQGEDRPQHF
CDR3 DNA: TGTGCCAGCAGCTTAGGTCAGGGCGAAGATCGGCCCCAGCATTTT
D gene: .
J gene: TRBJ1-5
clone size: .
V gene: TRBV7-2

CDR3 protein: CATRPLRGENTEAFF
CDR3 DNA: TGTGCCACCCGTCCCCTTCGGGGGGAAAACACTGAAGCTTTCTTT
D gene: .
J gene: TRBJ1-1
clone size: .
V gene: TRBV21-1

CDR3 protein: CASKPKGRNTIYF
CDR3 DNA: TGTGCCAGCAAACCCAAGGGGCGAAACACCATATATTTT
D gene: .
J gene: TRBJ1-3
clone size: .
V gene: TRBV12-3/TRBV12-4

CDR3 protein: CASRGSRDREDNEQFF
CDR3 DNA: TGCGCCAGCAGAGGCTCCCGGGACAGGGAGGACAATGAGCAGTTCTTC
D gene: TRBD1
J gene: TRBJ2-1
clone size: once
V gene: TRBV4-1

CDR3 protein: CASSLVGGDNEKLFF
CDR3 DNA: TGTGCCAGCAGTTTAGTCGGAGGGGATAATGAAAAACTGTTTTTT
D gene: .
J gene: TRBJ1-4
clone size: .
V gene: TRBV28

CDR3 protein: CASSIRGYNQPQHF
CDR3 DNA: TGTGCCAGTAGTATACGCGGATACAATCAGCCCCAGCATTTT
D gene: .
J gene: TRBJ1-5
clone size: .
V gene: TRBV19

CDR3 protein: CATTQGPNQPQHF
CDR3 DNA: TGTGCCACCACACAGGGTCCCAATCAGCCCCAGCATTTT
D gene: .
J gene: TRBJ1-5
clone size: .
V gene: TRBV15

CDR3 protein: CASSQSGGQYNEQFF
CDR3 DNA: TGTGCCAGCAGCCAGAGCGGGGGACAATACAATGAGCAGTTCTTC
D gene: TRBD2
J gene: TRBJ2-1
clone size: .
V gene: TRBV7-2

CDR3 protein: CSVKQGAQATGELFF
CDR3 DNA: TGCAGCGTTAAACAGGGGGCGCAGGCCACCGGGGAGCTGTTTTTT
D gene: TRBD1
J gene: TRBJ2-2
clone size: .
V gene: TRBV29-1

CDR3 protein: CASSLSRADYGYTF
CDR3 DNA: TGTGCCAGCAGCTTGAGCAGGGCCGACTATGGCTACACCTTC
D gene: .
J gene: TRBJ1-2
clone size: few
V gene: TRBV5-8

CDR3 protein: CASSDFSSGGMNNEQFF
CDR3 DNA: TGTGCCAGCAGTGACTTTTCTAGCGGGGGTATGAACAATGAGCAGTTCTTC
D gene: TRBD2
J gene: TRBJ2-1
clone size: .
V gene: TRBV6-1

CDR3 protein: CASSSGQGATGNTIYF
CDR3 DNA: TGTGCCAGCAGCTCGGGACAGGGGGCTACTGGAAACACCATATATTTT
D gene: TRBD1
J gene: TRBJ1-3
clone size: .
V gene: TRBV11-3

CDR3 protein: CASSAHSGEKNYEQYF
CDR3 DNA: TGCGCCAGCAGTGCCCATAGCGGGGAAAAAAACTACGAGCAGTACTTC
D gene: TRBD2
J gene: TRBJ2-7
clone size: once
V gene: TRBV10-1